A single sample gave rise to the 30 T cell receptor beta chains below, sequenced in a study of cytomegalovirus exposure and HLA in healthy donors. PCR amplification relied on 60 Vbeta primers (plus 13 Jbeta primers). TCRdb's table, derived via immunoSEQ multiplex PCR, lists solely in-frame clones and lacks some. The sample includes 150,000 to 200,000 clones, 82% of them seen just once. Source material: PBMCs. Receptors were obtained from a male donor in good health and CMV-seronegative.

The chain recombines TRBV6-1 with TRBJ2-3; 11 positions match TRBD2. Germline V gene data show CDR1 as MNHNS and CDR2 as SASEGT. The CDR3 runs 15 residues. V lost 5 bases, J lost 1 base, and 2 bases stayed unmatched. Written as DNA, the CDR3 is TGTGCCAGCAGTCCACTAGCGGGGGGCACAGATACGCAGTATTTT. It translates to CASSPLAGGTDTQYF.

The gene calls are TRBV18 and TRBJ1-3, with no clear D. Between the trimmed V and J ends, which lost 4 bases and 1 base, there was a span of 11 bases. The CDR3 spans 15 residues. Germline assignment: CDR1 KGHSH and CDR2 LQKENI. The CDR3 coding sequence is TGTGCCAGCTCACTAAATCAGGAATCTGGAAACACCATATATTTT. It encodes CASSLNQESGNTIYF.

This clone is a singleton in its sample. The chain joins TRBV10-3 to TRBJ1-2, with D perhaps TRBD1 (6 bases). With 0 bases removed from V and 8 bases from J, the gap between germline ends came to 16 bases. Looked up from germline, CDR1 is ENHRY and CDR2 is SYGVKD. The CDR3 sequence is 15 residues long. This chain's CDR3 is CAISESGQGSDGYTF. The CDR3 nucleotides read TGTGCCATCAGTGAGTCGGGGCAGGGGTCGGACGGCTACACCTTC.

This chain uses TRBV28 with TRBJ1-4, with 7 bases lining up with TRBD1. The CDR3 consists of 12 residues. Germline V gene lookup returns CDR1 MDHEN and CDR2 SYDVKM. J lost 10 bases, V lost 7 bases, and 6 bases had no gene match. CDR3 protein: CASTGQSGKLFF. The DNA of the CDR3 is TGTGCCAGCACGGGACAGTCCGGAAAACTGTTTTTT.

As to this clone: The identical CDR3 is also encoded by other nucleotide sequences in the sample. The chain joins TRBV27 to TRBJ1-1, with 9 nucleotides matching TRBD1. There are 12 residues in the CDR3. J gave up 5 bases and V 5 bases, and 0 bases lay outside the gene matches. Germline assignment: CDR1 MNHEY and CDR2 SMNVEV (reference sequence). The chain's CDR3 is CASSDRGTEAFF. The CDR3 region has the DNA TGTGCCAGCAGTGACAGGGGGACTGAAGCTTTCTTT.

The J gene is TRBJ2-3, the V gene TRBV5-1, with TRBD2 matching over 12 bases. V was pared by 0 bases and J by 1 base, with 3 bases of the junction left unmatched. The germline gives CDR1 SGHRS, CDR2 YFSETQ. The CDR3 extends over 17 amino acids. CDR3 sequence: CASSLGLAGVGTDTQYF. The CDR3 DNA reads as TGCGCCAGCAGCTTGGGACTAGCGGGAGTCGGCACAGATACGCAGTATTTT.

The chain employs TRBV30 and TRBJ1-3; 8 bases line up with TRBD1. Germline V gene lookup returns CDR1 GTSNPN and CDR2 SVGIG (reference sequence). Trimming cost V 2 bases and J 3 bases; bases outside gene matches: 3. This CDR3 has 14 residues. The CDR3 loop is CAWSTTGGGNTIYF. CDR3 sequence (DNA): TGTGCCTGGAGTACTACAGGGGGTGGAAACACCATATATTTT.

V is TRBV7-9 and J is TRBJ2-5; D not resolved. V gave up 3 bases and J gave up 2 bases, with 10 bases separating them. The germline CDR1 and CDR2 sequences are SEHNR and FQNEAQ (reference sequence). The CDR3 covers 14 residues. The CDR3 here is CASSLALPQETQYF. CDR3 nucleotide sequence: TGTGCCAGCAGCTTGGCCCTCCCACAAGAGACCCAGTACTTC.

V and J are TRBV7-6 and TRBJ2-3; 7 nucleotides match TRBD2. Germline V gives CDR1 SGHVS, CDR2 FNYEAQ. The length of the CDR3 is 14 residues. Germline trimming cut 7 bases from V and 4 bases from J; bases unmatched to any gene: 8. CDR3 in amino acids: CASTPRGGADTQYF. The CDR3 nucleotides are TGTGCCAGCACCCCGCGTGGGGGGGCAGATACGCAGTATTTT. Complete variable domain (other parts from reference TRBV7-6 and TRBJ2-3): GAGVSQSPRYKVTKRGQDVALRCDPISGHVSLYWYRQALGQGPEFLTYFNYEAQQDKSGLPNDRFSAERPEGSISTLTIQRTEQRDSAMYRCASTPRGGADTQYFGPGTRLTVL.

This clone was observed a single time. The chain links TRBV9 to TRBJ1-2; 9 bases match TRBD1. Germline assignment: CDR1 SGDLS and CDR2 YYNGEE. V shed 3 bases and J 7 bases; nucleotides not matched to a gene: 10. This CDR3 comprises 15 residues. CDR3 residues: CASSAGTGRRTGYTF. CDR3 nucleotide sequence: TGTGCCAGCAGCGCCGGGACAGGGCGTCGTACTGGCTACACCTTC.

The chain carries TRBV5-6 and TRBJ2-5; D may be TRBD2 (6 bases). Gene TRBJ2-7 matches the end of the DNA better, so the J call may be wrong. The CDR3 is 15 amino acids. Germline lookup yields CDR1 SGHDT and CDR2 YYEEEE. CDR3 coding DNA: TGTGCCAGCAGCCATTACACTCGGGGGATCTACGAGCAGTACTTC. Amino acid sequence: CASSHYTRGIYEQYF.

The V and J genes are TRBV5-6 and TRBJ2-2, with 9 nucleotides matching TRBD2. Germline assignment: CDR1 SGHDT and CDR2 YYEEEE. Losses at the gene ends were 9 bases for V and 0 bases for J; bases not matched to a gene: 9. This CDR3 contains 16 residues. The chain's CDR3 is CATISLAGANTGELFF. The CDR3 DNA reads TGTGCCACCATCTCATTAGCGGGGGCGAACACCGGGGAGCTGTTTTTT.

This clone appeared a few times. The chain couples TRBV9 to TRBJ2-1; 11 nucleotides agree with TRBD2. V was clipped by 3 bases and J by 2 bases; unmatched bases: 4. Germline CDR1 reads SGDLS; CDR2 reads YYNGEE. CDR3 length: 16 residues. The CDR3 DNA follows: TGTGCCAGCAGCGCCTTAGCGGGAGGGACCTACAATGAGCAGTTCTTC. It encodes CASSALAGGTYNEQFF.

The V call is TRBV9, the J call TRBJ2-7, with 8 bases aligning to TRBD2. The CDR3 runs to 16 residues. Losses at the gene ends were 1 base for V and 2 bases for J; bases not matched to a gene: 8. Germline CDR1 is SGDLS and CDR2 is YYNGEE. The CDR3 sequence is CASSVTGRGAAYEQYF. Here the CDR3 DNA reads TGTGCCAGCAGCGTAACGGGGCGGGGGGCCGCCTACGAGCAGTACTTC.

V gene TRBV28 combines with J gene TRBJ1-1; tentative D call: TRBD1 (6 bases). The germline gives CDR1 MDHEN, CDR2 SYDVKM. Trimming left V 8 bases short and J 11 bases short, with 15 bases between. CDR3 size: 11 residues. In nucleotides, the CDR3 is TGTGCCAGCGTGGACAGACCCCATGCTTTCTTT. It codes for CASVDRPHAFF.

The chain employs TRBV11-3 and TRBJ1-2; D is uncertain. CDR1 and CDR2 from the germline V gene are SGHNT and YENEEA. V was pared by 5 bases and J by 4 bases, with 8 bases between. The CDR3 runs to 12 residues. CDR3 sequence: CASSAVVYGYTF. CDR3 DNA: TGTGCCAGCAGCGCAGTTGTCTATGGCTACACCTTC.

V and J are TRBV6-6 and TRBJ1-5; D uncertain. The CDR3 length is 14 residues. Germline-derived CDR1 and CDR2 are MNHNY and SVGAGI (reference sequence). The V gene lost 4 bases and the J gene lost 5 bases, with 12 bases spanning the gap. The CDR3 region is CASSSEVSDQPQHF. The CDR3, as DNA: TGTGCCAGCAGTTCAGAGGTTTCGGATCAGCCCCAGCATTTT.

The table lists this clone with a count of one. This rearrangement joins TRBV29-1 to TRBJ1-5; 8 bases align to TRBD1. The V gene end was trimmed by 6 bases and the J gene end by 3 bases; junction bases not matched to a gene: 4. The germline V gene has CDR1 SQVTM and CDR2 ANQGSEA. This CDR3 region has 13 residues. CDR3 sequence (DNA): TGCAGCGTGGGACAGGCTACCAATCAGCCCCAGCATTTT. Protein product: CSVGQATNQPQHF. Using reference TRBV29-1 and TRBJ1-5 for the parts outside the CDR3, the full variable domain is SAVISQKPSRDICQRGTSLTIQCQVDSQVTMMFWYRQQPGQSLTLIATANQGSEATYESGFVIDKFPISRPNLTFSTLTVSNMSPEDSSIYLCSVGQATNQPQHFGDGTRLSIL.

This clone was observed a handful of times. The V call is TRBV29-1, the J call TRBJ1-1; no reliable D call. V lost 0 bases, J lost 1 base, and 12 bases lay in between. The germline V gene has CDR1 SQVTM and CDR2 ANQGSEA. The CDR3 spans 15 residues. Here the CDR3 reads CSVEDPPLANTEAFF. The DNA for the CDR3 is TGCAGCGTTGAAGATCCCCCCTTGGCGAACACTGAAGCTTTCTTT.

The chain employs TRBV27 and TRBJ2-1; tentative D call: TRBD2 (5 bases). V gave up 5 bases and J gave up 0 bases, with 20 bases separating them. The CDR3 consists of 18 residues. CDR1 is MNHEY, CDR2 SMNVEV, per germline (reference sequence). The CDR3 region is CASSLVISGRSSYNEQFF. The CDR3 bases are TGTGCCAGCAGTCTCGTGATAAGCGGAAGGAGCTCCTACAATGAGCAGTTCTTC.

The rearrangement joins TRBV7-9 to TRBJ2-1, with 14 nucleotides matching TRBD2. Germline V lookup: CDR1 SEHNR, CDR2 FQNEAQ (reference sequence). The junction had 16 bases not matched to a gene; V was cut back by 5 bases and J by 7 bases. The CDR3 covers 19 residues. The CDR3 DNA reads TGTGCCAGCAGCAAAAATGGGGGACTAGCGGGAGTTCGGTTGAATGAGCAGTTCTTC. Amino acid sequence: CASSKNGGLAGVRLNEQFF.

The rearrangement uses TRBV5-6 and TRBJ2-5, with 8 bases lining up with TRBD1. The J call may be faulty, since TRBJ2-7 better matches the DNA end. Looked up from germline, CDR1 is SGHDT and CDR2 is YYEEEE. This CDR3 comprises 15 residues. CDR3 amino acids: CASSLRTGTPYEQYF. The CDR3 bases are TGTGCCAGCAGCCTACGGACAGGGACCCCCTACGAGCAGTACTTC.

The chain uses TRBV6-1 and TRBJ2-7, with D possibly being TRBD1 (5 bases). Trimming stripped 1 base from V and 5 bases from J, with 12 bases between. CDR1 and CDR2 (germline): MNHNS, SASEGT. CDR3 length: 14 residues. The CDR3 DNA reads TGTGCCAGCAGTGAAGTCGCAGGGATGAACGAGCAGTACTTC. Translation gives CASSEVAGMNEQYF.

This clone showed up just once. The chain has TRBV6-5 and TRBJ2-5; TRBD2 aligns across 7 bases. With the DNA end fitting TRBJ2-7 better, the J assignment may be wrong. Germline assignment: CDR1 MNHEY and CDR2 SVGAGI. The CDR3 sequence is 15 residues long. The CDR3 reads CASSYLASGSYEQYF. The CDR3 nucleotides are TGTGCCAGCAGTTACTTGGCTAGCGGTTCCTACGAGCAGTACTTC.

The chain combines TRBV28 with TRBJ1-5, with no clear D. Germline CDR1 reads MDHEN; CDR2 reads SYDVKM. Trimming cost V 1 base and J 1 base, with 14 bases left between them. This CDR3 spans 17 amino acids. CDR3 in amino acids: CASSLYGGTVSNQPQHF. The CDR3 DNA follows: TGTGCCAGCAGTTTATACGGTGGAACAGTGAGCAATCAGCCCCAGCATTTT.

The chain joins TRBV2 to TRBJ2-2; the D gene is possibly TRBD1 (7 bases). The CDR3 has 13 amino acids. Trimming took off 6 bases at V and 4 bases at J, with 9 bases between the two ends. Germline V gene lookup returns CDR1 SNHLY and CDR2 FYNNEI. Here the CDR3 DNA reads TGTGCCAGCAGGCGGGACAGCACCGGGGAGCTGTTTTTT. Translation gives CASRRDSTGELFF.

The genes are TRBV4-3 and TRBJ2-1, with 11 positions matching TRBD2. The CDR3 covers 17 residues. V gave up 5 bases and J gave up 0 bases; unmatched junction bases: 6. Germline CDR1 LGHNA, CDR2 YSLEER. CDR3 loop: CASSSSTSGTSYNEQFF. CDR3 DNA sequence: TGCGCCAGCAGCTCGTCGACTAGCGGGACCTCCTACAATGAGCAGTTCTTC.

The CDR3 nucleotides read TGTGCCAGCAGCTCAAAAACAGGTGGGGAGGATGAAAAACTGTTTTTT. Residues: CASSSKTGGEDEKLFF. The rearrangement joins TRBV5-4 to TRBJ1-4; D perhaps matches TRBD1 (5 bases). The CDR3 loop spans 16 amino acids. CDR1 and CDR2 (germline): SGHNT, YYREEE (reference sequence). V was cut by 3 bases and J by 6 bases, with 18 bases left in between.

The CDR3 here is CAWSPGQPNQPQHF. The DNA of the CDR3 is TGTGCCTGGAGTCCCGGACAACCTAATCAGCCCCAGCATTTT. This chain connects TRBV30 to TRBJ1-5; a weak D match, TRBD1 (5 bases). Germline CDR1 and CDR2: GTSNPN and SVGIG (reference sequence). Trimming removed 2 bases at V and 4 bases at J, with 12 bases between. The CDR3 totals 14 residues.

The CDR3 loop reads CASSDNVAGSSYNEQFF. The CDR3 coding sequence is TGTGCCAGCAGTGACAACGTTGCGGGAAGCTCCTACAATGAGCAGTTCTTC. The chain joins TRBV6-4 to TRBJ2-1; tentative D call: TRBD2 (6 bases). Trimming stripped 2 bases from V and 0 bases from J, with 14 bases between. The germline V gene has CDR1 MRHNA and CDR2 SNTAGT. The CDR3 is 17 residues long.